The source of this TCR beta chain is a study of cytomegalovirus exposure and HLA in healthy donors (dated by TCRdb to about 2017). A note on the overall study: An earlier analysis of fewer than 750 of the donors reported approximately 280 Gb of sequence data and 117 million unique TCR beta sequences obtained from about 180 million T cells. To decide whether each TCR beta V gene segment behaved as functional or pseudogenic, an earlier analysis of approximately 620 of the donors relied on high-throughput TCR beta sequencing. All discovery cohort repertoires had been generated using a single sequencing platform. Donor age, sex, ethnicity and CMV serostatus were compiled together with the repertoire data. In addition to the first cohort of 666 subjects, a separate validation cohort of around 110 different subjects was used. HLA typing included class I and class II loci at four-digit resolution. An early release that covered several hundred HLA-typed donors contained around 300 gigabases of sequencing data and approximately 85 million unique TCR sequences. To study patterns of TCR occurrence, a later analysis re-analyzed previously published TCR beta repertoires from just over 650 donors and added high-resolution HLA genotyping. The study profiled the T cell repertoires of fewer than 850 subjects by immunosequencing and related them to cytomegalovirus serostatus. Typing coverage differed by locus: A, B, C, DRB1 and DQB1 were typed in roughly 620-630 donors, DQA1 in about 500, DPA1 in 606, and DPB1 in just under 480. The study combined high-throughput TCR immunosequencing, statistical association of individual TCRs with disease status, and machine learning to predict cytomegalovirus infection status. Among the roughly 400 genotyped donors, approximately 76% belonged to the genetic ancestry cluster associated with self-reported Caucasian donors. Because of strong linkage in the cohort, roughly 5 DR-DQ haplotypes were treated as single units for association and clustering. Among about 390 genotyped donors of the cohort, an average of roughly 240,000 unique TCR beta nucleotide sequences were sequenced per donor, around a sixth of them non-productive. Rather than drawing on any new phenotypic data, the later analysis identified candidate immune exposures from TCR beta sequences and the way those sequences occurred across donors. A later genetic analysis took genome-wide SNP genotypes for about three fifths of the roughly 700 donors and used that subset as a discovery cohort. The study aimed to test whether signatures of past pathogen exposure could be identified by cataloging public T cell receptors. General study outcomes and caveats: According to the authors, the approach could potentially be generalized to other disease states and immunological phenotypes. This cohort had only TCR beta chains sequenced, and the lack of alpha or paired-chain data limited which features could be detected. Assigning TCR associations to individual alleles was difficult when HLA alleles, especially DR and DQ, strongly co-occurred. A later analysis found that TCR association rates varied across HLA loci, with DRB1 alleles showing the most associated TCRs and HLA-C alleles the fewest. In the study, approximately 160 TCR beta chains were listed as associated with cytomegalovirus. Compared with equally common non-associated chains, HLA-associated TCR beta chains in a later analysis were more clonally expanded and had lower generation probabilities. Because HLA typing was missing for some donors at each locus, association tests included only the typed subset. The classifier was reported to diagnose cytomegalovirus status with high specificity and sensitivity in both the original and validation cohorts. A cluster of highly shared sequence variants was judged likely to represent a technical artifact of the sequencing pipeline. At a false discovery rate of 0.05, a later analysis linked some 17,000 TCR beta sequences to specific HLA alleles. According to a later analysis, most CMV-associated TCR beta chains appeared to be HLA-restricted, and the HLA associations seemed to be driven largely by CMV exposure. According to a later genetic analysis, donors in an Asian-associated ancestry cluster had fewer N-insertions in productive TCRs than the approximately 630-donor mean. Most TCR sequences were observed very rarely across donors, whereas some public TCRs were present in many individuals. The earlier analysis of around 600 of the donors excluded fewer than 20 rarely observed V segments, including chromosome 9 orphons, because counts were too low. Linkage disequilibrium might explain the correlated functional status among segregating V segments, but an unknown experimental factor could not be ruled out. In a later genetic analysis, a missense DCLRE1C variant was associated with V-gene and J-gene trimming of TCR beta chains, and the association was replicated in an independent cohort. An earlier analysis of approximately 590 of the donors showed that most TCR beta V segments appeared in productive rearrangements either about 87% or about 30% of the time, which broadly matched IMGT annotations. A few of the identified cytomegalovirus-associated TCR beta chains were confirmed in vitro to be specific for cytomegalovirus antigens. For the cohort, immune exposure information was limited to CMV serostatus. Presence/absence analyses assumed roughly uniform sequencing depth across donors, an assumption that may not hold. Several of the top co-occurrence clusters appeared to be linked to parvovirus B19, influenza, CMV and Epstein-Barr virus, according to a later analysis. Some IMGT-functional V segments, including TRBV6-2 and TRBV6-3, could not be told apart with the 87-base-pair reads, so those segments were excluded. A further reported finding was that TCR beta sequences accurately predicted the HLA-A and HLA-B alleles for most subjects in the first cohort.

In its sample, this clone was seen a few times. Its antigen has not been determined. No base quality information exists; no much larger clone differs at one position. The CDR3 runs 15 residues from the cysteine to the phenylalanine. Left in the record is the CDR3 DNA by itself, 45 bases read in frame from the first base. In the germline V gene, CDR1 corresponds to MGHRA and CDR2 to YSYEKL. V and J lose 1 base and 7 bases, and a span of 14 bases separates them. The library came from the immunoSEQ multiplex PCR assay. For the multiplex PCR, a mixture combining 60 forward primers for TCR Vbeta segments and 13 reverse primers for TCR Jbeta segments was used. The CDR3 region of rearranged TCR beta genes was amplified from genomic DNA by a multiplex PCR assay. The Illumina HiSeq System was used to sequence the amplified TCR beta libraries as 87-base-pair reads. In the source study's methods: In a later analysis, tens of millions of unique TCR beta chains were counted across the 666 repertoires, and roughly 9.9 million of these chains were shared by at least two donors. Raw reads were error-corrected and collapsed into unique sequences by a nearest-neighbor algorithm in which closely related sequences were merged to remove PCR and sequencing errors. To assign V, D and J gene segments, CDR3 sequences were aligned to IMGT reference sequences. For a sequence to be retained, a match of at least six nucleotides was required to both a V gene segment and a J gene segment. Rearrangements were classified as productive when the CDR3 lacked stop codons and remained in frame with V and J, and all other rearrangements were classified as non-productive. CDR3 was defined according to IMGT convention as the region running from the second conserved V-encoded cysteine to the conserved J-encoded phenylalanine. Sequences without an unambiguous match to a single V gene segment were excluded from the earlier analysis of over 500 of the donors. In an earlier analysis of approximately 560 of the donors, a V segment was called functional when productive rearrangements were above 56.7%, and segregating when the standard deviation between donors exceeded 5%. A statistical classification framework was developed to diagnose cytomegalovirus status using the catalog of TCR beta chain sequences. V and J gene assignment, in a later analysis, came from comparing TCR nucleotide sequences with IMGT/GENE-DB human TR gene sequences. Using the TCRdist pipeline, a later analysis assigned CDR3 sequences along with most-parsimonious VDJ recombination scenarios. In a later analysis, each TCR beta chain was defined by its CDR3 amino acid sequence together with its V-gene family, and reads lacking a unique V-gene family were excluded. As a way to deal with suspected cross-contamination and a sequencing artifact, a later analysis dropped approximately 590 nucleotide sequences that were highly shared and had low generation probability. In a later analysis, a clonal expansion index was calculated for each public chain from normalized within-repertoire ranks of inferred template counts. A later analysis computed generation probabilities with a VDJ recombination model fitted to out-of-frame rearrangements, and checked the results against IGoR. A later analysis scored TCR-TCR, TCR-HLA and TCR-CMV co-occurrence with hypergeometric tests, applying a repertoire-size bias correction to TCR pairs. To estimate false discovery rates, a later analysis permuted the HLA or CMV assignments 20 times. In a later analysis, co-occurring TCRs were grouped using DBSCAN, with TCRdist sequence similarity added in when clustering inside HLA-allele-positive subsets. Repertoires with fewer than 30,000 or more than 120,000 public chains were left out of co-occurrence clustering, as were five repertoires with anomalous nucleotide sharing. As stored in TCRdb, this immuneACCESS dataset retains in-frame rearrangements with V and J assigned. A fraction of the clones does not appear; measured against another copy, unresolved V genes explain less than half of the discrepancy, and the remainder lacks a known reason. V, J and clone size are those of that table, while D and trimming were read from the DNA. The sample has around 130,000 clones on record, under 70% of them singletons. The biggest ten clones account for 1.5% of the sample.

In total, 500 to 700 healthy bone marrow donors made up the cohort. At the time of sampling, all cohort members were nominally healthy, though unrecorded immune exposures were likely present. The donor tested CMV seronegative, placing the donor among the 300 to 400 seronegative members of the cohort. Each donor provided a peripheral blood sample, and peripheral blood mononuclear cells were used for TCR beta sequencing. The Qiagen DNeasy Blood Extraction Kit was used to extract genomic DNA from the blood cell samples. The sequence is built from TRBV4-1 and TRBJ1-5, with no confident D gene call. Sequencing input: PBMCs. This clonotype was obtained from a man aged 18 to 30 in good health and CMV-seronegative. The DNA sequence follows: TGCGCCAGCAGCCAAGGGGAGATTGTGGAACAGCCCCAGCATTTT. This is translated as CASSQGEIVEQPQHF.